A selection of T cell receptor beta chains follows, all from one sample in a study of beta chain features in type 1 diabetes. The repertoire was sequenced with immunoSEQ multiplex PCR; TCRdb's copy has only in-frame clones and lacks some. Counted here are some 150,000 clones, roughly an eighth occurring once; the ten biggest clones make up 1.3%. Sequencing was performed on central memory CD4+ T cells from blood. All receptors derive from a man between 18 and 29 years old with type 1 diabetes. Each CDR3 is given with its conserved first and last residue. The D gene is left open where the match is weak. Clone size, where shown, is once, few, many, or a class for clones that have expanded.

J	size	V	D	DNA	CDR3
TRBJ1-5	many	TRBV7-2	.	TGTGCCAGCAGCGCAGGCGGGGCTGGCAATCAGCCCCAGCATTTT	CASSAGGAGNQPQHF
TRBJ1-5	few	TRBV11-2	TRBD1	TGTGCCAGCAGCTTGTTCGGACAGGCCAATCAGCCCCAGCATTTT	CASSLFGQANQPQHF
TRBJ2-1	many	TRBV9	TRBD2	TGTGCCAGCAGCGTAGATCCTAGCGGGGCCTACAATGAGCAGTTCTTC	CASSVDPSGAYNEQFF
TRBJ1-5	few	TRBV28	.	TGTGCCAGCAGTCTAGCGGGAGTCAATCAGCCCCAGCATTTT	CASSLAGVNQPQHF
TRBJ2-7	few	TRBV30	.	TGTGCCTGGTGGGGGGAGAACTCCTACGAGCAGTACTTC	CAWWGENSYEQYF
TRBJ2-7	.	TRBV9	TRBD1	TGTGCCAGCAGCGCACCACCGGGACAGGGGGCTTACGAGCAGTACTTC	CASSAPPGQGAYEQYF
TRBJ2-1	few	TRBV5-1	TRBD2	TGCGCCAGCAGCCCCGCAGGTGTAGCGGGGGGGCCTAATGAGCAGTTCTTC	CASSPAGVAGGPNEQFF
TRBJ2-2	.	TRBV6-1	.	TGTGCCAGCAGTGCCGGACCGTCCGGGGAGCTGTTTTTT	CASSAGPSGELFF
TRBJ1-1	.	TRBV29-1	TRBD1	TGCAGCGTCACGGACAGGGCGGTCACTGAAGCTTTCTTT	CSVTDRAVTEAFF
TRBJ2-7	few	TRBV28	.	TGTGCCAGCAGTTTAGCCCCGTACGAGCAGTACTTC	CASSLAPYEQYF
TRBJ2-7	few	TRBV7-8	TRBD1	TGTGCCAGCAGCTTAGGGGGACAGGGATCCTACGAGCAGTACTTC	CASSLGGQGSYEQYF
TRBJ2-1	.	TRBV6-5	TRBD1	TGTGCCAGCAGTTTGGTACCACAGGGGGCGTATGAGCAGTTCTTC	CASSLVPQGAYEQFF
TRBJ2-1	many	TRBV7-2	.	TGTGCCAGCAGCTTAGCGCCAGGGGCGGGTTACAATGAGCAGTTCTTC	CASSLAPGAGYNEQFF
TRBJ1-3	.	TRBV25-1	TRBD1	TGTGCCAGCAGGGGGACAGGACCCAGCTCTGGAAACACCATATATTTT	CASRGTGPSSGNTIYF
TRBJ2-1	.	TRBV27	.	TGTGCCAGCAGTTTCAACAGGGACAAGCCCTACAATGAGCAGTTCTTC	CASSFNRDKPYNEQFF
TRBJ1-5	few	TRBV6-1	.	TGTGCCAGCAGTGTCTACAGGGAACAGCCCCAGCATTTT	CASSVYREQPQHF
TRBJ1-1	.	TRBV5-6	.	TGTGCCAGCAGCCGCGTGGCGAACACTGAAGCTTTCTTT	CASSRVANTEAFF
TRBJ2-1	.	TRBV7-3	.	TGTGCCAGCAGCTTAAGTTCCGACAATGAGCAGTTCTTC	CASSLSSDNEQFF
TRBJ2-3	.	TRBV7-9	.	TGTGCCAGCAGCTTTTCCAGCACAGATACGCAGTATTTT	CASSFSSTDTQYF
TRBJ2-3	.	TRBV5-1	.	TGCGCCAGCAGCGTGACAGGAGATACGCAGTATTTT	CASSVTGDTQYF
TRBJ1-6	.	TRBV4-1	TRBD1	TGCGCCAGCACCAACGGACAGGGGGTGAGACTGGATAATTCACCCCTCCACTTT	CASTNGQGVRLDNSPLHF
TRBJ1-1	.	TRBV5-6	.	TGTGCCAGCAGCTTGGGGAGGAACACTGAAGCTTTCTTT	CASSLGRNTEAFF
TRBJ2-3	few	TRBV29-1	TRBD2	TGCAGCGTTAGCGGGGGGGGAGTCACAGATACGCAGTATTTT	CSVSGGGVTDTQYF
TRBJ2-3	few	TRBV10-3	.	TGTGCCATCAGTGAGGGGACGGACGCTAGCACAGATACGCAGTATTTT	CAISEGTDASTDTQYF
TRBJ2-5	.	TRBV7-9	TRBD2	TGTGCCAGCAGCCCCCAGCGGGGGAGAGAGACCCAGTACTTC	CASSPQRGRETQYF
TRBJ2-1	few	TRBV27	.	TGTGCCAGCAGCCCCCTTGGGGGGCTCGCCAATGAGCAGTTCTTC	CASSPLGGLANEQFF
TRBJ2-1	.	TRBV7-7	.	TGTGCTAGCAGCTTAGAGTTTTTGGATGAGCAGTTCTTC	CASSLEFLDEQFF
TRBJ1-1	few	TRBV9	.	TGTGCCAGCAGCGCATCGACACCGGGGGCTGGGATGAACACTGAAGCTTTCTTT	CASSASTPGAGMNTEAFF
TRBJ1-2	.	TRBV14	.	TGTGCCAGCAGCCCGGGTTCTGGCCGGACTGGCTACACCTTC	CASSPGSGRTGYTF
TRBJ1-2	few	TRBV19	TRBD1	TGTGCCAGTAGTACTCACCAACAGGGGAACTATGGCTACACCTTC	CASSTHQQGNYGYTF
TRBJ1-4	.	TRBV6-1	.	TGTGCCAGCAGTGAGAGTGTTCGGGATGAAAAACTGTTTTTT	CASSESVRDEKLFF
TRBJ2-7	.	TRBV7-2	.	TGTGCCAGCAGCTTACTGGACGGGGACTACGAGCAGTACTTC	CASSLLDGDYEQYF
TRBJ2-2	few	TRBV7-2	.	TGTGCCAGCAGCTTAGGGAGGGCCCTTTCGAACGGGGAGCTGTTTTTT	CASSLGRALSNGELFF
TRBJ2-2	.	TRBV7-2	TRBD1	TGTGCCAGCAGCAAATTTGGACAGGGGCCCACCGGGGAGCTGTTTTTT	CASSKFGQGPTGELFF
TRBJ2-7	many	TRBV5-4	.	TGTGCCAGCAGCTCGGGACCGGATTCCTACGAGCAGTACTTC	CASSSGPDSYEQYF
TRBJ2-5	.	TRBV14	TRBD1	TGTGCCAGCAGCCCTCGACTACAGGGGGTTCAAGAGACCCAGTACTTC	CASSPRLQGVQETQYF
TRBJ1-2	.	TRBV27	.	TGTGCCAGCAGTCCCCAGACAGGCCCCGGATATGGCTACACCTTC	CASSPQTGPGYGYTF
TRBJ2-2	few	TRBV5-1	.	TGCGCCAGCAGCTTGGACCCAGGGATCGGGGAGCTGTTTTTT	CASSLDPGIGELFF
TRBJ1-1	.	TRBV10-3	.	TGTGCCATCAGTGAGACAGGGACGAACACTGAAGCTTTCTTT	CAISETGTNTEAFF